This T cell receptor beta chain was documented in a study of T-cell memory formation after mild COVID-19. Findings and limits, study-wide: Some clones that responded were present in memory (sampled pre-infection), which suggests cross-reactive memory joined. Contracting clones localized mainly to CM and EM when CD4+ and mainly to EMRA when CD8+.

One entry per CDR3 protein, called by TCRdb with MiXCR from the 5' RACE reads. The data contain fewer than 150,000 distinct CDR3 sequences, more than 13% of them singletons. CDR1 and CDR2 from the germline V gene are LGHNA and YSLEER. V was cut by 0 bases and J by 6 bases, with 14 bases left in between. There are 15 residues in the CDR3. On this clonotype: The antigen remains undetermined.

The rearrangement links TRBV4-3 to TRBJ1-1; weak D call: TRBD1 (5 bases). The sample comprised PBMCs or a T cell subset sorted from them (not recorded which). The source of this sequence is an adult woman who had mild COVID-19 (a few samples of this study predate the infection). Cell type and time point are not known. CDR3 in DNA: TGCGCCAGCAGCCAAGACGGGGCAGGGAAGTCTGAAGCTTTCTTT. This sequence encodes CASSQDGAGKSEAFF.